The clone carrying this T cell receptor beta chain was counted a few times. This sample was included in a study of blood T cell repertoires in COVID-19. Overall study context: There were acute and convalescent COVID-19 samples, and they came from the United States, Italy and Spain.

Repertoires were generated with immunoSEQ multiplex PCR, while TCRdb's copy carries only in-frame clones and drops some. The sample has more than 25,000 clones, 90% seen once. The CDR3 is 15 residues long. Trimming cost V 4 bases and J 0 bases, with 12 bases left between them. Germline V gives CDR1 MNHEY, CDR2 SVGAGI. This clonotype was sampled from a man between 65 and 85 years old with active or convalescent COVID-19. The chain combines TRBV6-5 with TRBJ1-2; D uncertain. Input material: peripheral blood. CDR3 DNA: TGTGCCAGCAGTTCCCCTTCGTCCGCTAACTATGGCTACACCTTC. It codes for CASSSPSSANYGYTF.